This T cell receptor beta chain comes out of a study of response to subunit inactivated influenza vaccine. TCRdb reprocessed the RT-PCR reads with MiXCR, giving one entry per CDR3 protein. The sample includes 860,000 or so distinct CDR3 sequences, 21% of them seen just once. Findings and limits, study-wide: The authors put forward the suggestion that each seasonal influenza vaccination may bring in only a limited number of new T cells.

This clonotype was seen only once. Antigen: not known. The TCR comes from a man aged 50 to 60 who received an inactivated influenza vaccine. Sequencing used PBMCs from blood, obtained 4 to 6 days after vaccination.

The CDR3 DNA reads TGTGCCAGCAGCCAAGATAATAGGGACAGAAGTGAGCAGTTCTTC. Translation: CASSQDNRDRSEQFF. This chain connects TRBV4-2 to TRBJ2-1; 7 bases are a match to TRBD1. Trimming took 0 bases from V and 9 from J; bases not matched to a gene: 8. Germline V gene data show CDR1 as LGHNA and CDR2 as YNFKEQ. This CDR3 has 15 amino acids.